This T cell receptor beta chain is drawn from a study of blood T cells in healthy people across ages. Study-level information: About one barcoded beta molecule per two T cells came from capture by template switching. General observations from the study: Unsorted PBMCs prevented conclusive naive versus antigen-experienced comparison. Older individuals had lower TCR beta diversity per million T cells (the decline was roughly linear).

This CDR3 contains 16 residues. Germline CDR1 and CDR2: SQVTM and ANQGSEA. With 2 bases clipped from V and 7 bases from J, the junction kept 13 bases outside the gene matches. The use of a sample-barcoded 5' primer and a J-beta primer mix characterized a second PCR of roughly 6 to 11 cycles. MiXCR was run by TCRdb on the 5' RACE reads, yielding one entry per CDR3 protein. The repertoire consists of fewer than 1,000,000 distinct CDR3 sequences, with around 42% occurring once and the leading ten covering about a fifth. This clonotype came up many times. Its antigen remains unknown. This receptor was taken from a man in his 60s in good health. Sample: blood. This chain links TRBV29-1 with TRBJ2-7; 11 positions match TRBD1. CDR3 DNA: TGCAGCGTTGAAAGGCCCCCGGGACAGGGGGTGGGTGAGCAGTACTTC. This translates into CSVERPPGQGVGEQYF.